The clone carrying this TCR beta chain was detected only a few times. TCRdb reprocessed the RT-PCR reads with MiXCR, giving one entry per CDR3 protein. Of more than 600,000 distinct CDR3 sequences in the sample, 14% are singletons; the top ten hold 3.6%. Trimming took 2 bases from V and 7 from J, leaving 10 bases between them. This CDR3 has 13 amino acids. Germline V lookup: CDR1 SGDLS, CDR2 YYNGEE. The rearrangement uses TRBV9 and TRBJ2-1; a weak D match, TRBD2 (5 bases). This TCR derives from a female donor in good health, serving as a healthy control. Sequencing used memory CD4+ T cells from blood. CDR3 residues: CASSVGVRNEQFF. CDR3 sequence (DNA): TGTGCCAGCAGCGTGGGAGTTCGGAATGAGCAGTTCTTC.